This TCR beta chain appears in the sequencing data of a study of Ad26.COV2.S vaccination and SARS-CoV-2 variants. Whole-study context: The donor belonged to the COV1001 Ad26.COV2.S trial arm. Intramuscular Ad26.COV2.S doses were given once or twice, 56 days apart.

The CDR3 covers 13 residues. The count of this clone is one. Assay: immunoSEQ multiplex PCR; the TCRdb copy retains only in-frame clones and omits some. The repertoire has roughly 420,000 clones, 88% of them found once; the top ten carry about 3.6%. Indicated treatment: around 19 received Ad26.COV2.S at low or high dose, single or two shots; 5 received placebo; per-sample allocation not given. Sampling was done on day 63 after the first vaccine or placebo injection. Ad26.COV2.S expressed prefusion-stabilized spike from the original Wuhan strain. The sample here was peripheral blood, taken in a trial of Ad26.COV2.S vaccine versus placebo. The V gene is TRBV21-1, the J gene TRBJ2-1; the D call in the table, TRBD1, was not verified against the DNA. TRBV21-1 is noted as a pseudogene. The receptor comes from a person aged 18 to 65 who received the Ad26.COV2.S COVID-19 vaccine or a placebo. The CDR3 is CASSRTGVNEQFF. In nucleotides, the CDR3 is TGTGCCAGCAGCCGGACAGGGGTCAATGAGCAGTTCTTC.